The clone carrying this T cell receptor (beta chain) occurred many times. Germline CDR1 is MNHEY and CDR2 is SMNVEV (reference sequence). The V gene lost 4 bases and the J gene lost 10 bases, with 20 bases spanning the gap. The CDR3 runs 16 residues. Each CDR3 protein gets one entry after TCRdb re-called the RT-PCR reads with MiXCR. Here the sample spans about 700,000 distinct CDR3 sequences, 14% being singletons. The sequence came from a female donor in good health, serving as a healthy control. Sequencing was performed on memory CD4+ T cells from blood. The rearrangement uses TRBV27 and TRBJ1-6; TRBD1 is a possible D gene (6 bases). CDR3 region: CASSSNRDPRLSPLHF. As DNA, the CDR3 is TGTGCCAGCAGTTCTAACAGGGACCCTAGGTTATCACCCCTCCACTTT.